Below, 19 T cell receptor beta chains from the same sample are listed, as sequenced in a study of OX40 agonist ivuxolimab in advanced cancers. The protocol was immunoSEQ multiplex PCR, while the TCRdb copy is restricted to in-frame clones and leaves out a portion. The sample holds fewer than 85,000 clones, 90% to 95% seen once. Sequencing was performed on CD4+ or CD8+ T cells sorted from blood, taken in a trial of the OX40 agonist ivuxolimab. The receptors derive from an adult with an advanced solid tumor such as melanoma, head and neck, liver or kidney cancer.

The chain employs TRBV4-3 and TRBJ2-1, with 11 bases lining up with TRBD2. The CDR3 is 16 amino acids. Trimming removed 0 bases from V and 10 bases from J; junction bases left unmatched: 8. Germline-derived CDR1 and CDR2 are LGHNA and YSLEER. CDR3 DNA sequence: TGCGCCAGCAGCCAAGAACTAGCGGGAGTAGGAGGGGAGCAGTTCTTC. Residues: CASSQELAGVGGEQFF.

V and J are TRBV2 and TRBJ2-5; D is unresolved. The CDR3 loop spans 11 amino acids. V shed 7 bases and J shed 0 bases, with 3 bases lying between them. CDR1 is SNHLY, CDR2 FYNNEI, per germline. CDR3 in DNA: TGTGCCAGCATGTACCAAGAGACCCAGTACTTC. This encodes CASMYQETQYF. Based on the CDR3 plus reference TRBV2 and TRBJ2-5, the full variable domain is EPEVTQTPSHQVTQMGQEVILRCVPISNHLYFYWYRQILGQKVEFLVSFYNNEISEKSEIFDDQFSVERPDGSNFTLKIRSTKLEDSAMYFCASMYQETQYFGPGTRLLVL.

The chain recombines TRBV6-5 with TRBJ1-6; D is possibly TRBD1 (5 bases). This CDR3 has 15 amino acids. The V and J ends lost 2 bases and 5 bases respectively, with 10 bases between them. Germline CDR1 reads MNHEY; CDR2 reads SVGAGI. Here the CDR3 reads CASSYLWGHNSPLHF. CDR3 DNA sequence: TGTGCCAGCAGTTACCTGTGGGGACATAATTCACCCCTCCACTTT.

The V gene is TRBV6-5, the J gene TRBJ2-7, with a weak D call TRBD1 (6 bases). Germline V gene data show CDR1 as MNHEY and CDR2 as SVGAGI. V lost 7 bases to trimming and J lost 5 bases, with 12 bases between them. This CDR3 spans 12 amino acids. The CDR3 loop is CASTNRVNEQYF. CDR3 nucleotide sequence: TGTGCCAGCACGAACAGGGTTAACGAGCAGTACTTC.

This clone has a single count. The chain is built from TRBV4-3 and TRBJ1-6; the D is unclear. Trimming removed 0 bases at V and 0 bases at J, with 6 bases between. Germline CDR1 reads LGHNA; CDR2 reads YSLEER. The CDR3 runs to 16 residues. The CDR3 region has the DNA TGCGCCAGCAGCCAAGATCGTTTCTCCTATAATTCACCCCTCCACTTT. It codes for CASSQDRFSYNSPLHF.

This rearrangement joins TRBV2 to TRBJ2-5; the D is unclear. The ends were cut back, 6 bases at V and 3 bases at J, with 8 bases in the middle. The CDR3 length is 12 residues. Germline V gene sequence: CDR1 SNHLY, CDR2 FYNNEI. CDR3 in DNA: TGTGCCAGCAGGGCAGATGAAGAGACCCAGTACTTC. Translating it yields CASRADEETQYF.

The chain is built from TRBV19 and TRBJ1-6; TRBD1 matches at 7 bases. Trimming took 5 bases from V and 7 from J; bases not matched to a gene: 8. Germline V gene sequence: CDR1 LNHDA, CDR2 SQIVND (reference sequence). The CDR3 sequence is 15 residues long. Here the CDR3 reads CASSAGTVSNSPLHF. CDR3 bases: TGTGCCAGTAGTGCCGGGACAGTTTCGAATTCACCCCTCCACTTT. Filled out from reference TRBV19 and TRBJ1-6, the complete variable domain reads DGGITQSPKYLFRKEGQNVTLSCEQNLNHDAMYWYRQDPGQGLRLIYYSQIVNDFQKGDIAEGYSVSREKKESFPLTVTSAQKNPTAFYLCASSAGTVSNSPLHFGNGTRLTVT.

The chain is built from TRBV5-1 and TRBJ2-3; D perhaps matches TRBD2 (5 bases). The CDR3 consists of 16 residues. The V and J ends lost 7 bases and 3 bases respectively, with 21 bases between them. Looked up from germline, CDR1 is SGHRS and CDR2 is YFSETQ. The DNA of the CDR3 is TGCGCCAGCTCTTTCCGGGGAGCGGCTGGGACAGATACGCAGTATTTT. Protein product: CASSFRGAAGTDTQYF.

The chain combines TRBV10-2 with TRBJ1-5; 8 nucleotides align to TRBD1. This CDR3 is 23 amino acids long. V trimming: 0 bases; J trimming: 1 base; junction bases outside the gene matches: 23. Germline assignment: CDR1 WSHSY and CDR2 SAAADI. CDR3 loop: CASSESSRGLALGPKKSNQPQHF. The CDR3 DNA follows: TGCGCCAGCAGTGAGTCTAGCAGGGGGCTAGCCCTTGGCCCCAAAAAAAGCAATCAGCCCCAGCATTTT.

J is TRBJ2-7 and V is TRBV6-4, with TRBD2 identical over 8 bases. The DNA matches TRBJ2-1 better at its end, which makes the J call doubtful. The CDR3 totals 17 residues. Germline V gene lookup returns CDR1 MRHNA and CDR2 SNTAGT. CDR3 sequence: CASTLLRAGVTYNEQFF. For the CDR3, the DNA is TGTGCCAGCACCCTACTACGAGCGGGAGTCACCTACAATGAGCAGTTCTTC.

The rearrangement uses TRBV28 and TRBJ1-1; D remains unclear. The CDR3 loop spans 11 amino acids. Germline V gene lookup returns CDR1 MDHEN and CDR2 SYDVKM. The V gene lost 6 bases and the J gene lost 0 bases, with 2 bases spanning the gap. The CDR3 coding sequence is TGTGCCAGCAGGATGAACACTGAAGCTTTCTTT. It encodes CASRMNTEAFF.

The genes are TRBV11-3 and TRBJ1-4; weak D call: TRBD1 (5 bases). The CDR3 runs 17 residues. The germline V and J ends were trimmed by 5 bases and 1 base, with 17 bases remaining between them. Germline loops: CDR1 SGHNT, CDR2 YENEEA. The DNA of the CDR3 is TGTGCCAGCAGCCGTTGGACTCTAAGGGGAACTAATGAAAAACTGTTTTTT. Translating gives CASSRWTLRGTNEKLFF.

The chain carries TRBV6-5 and TRBJ1-5; D call uncertain. In germline, CDR1 is MNHEY, CDR2 SVGAGI. The CDR3 spans 13 residues. Trimming removed 5 bases at V and 5 bases at J, with 10 bases between. CDR3 DNA: TGTGCCAGCAGTCGCCGGGGAGATCAGCCCCAGCATTTT. Its protein is CASSRRGDQPQHF.

Regarding this clone: Other DNA sequences in this sample translate to the same CDR3. The rearrangement uses TRBV6-5 and TRBJ2-1; 10 positions agree with TRBD2. The CDR3 extends over 15 amino acids. Trimming at V came to 6 bases and at J to 9 bases, leaving 11 bases not matched to a gene. Germline loops: CDR1 MNHEY, CDR2 SVGAGI. The CDR3 here is CASRLAGERSSEQFF. In DNA, the CDR3 is TGTGCCAGCAGGCTAGCGGGAGAGAGGTCTAGTGAGCAGTTCTTC.

J is TRBJ2-7 and V is TRBV5-1; D is possibly TRBD1 (5 bases). V dropped 4 bases and J dropped 2 bases, with 10 bases sitting between them. The CDR3 consists of 13 residues. Germline CDR1 is SGHRS and CDR2 is YFSETQ. The CDR3 sequence is CASSLDSPYEQYF. CDR3 coding DNA: TGCGCCAGCAGCCTTGACAGCCCCTACGAGCAGTACTTC.

The chain employs TRBV14 and TRBJ2-4; D possibly uses TRBD1 or TRBD2 (6 bases each). The CDR3 is 18 residues long. CDR1 SGHDN and CDR2 FVKESK come from the germline V gene. The V gene lost 0 bases and the J gene lost 2 bases, with 17 bases spanning the gap. CDR3 loop: CASSQDFGGLVTKNIQYF. The CDR3 coding sequence is TGTGCCAGCAGCCAAGATTTTGGGGGGCTGGTAACCAAAAACATTCAGTACTTC.

The chain is built from TRBV7-9 and TRBJ2-2; D is unresolved. Germline CDR1 reads SEHNR; CDR2 reads FQNEAQ (reference sequence). V lost 1 base and J lost 1, with 7 bases in between. The CDR3 runs to 15 residues. The CDR3 DNA follows: TGTGCCAGCAGCTTAGACATTCTGAACACCGGGGAGCTGTTTTTT. Its translation is CASSLDILNTGELFF.

The rearrangement links TRBV9 to TRBJ1-2, with TRBD1 matching 7 bases. J lost 8 bases, V lost 0 bases, and 13 bases had no gene match. Germline values: CDR1 SGDLS, CDR2 YYNGEE. This CDR3 is 16 amino acids long. The CDR3 sequence is CASSVDATGMPGGYTF. In DNA, the CDR3 is TGTGCCAGCAGCGTAGATGCGACAGGGATGCCAGGAGGCTACACCTTC. The full variable domain, in which reference TRBV9 and TRBJ1-2 provide the parts outside the CDR3, is DSGVTQTPKHLITATGQRVTLRCSPRSGDLSVYWYQQSLDQGLQFLIQYYNGEERAKGNILERFSAQQFPDLHSELNLSSLELGDSALYFCASSVDATGMPGGYTFGSGTRLTVV.

The chain carries TRBV7-2 and TRBJ2-2; 12 nucleotides agree with TRBD2. The CDR3 is 16 amino acids. Germline loops: CDR1 SGHTA, CDR2 FQGNSA. V lost 7 bases, J lost 5 bases, and 8 bases stayed unmatched. The DNA for the CDR3 is TGTGCCAGCACCTCGAGACTAGCGGGAGAAACCGGGGAGCTGTTTTTT. It codes for CASTSRLAGETGELFF.